A single sample is the source of the 18 T cell receptor beta chains below, sequenced in a study of T cell repertoires in cytomegalovirus infection. TCRdb reprocessed the reads via MiXCR and lists one record per CDR3 protein. The repertoire holds approximately 130,000 distinct CDR3 sequences, with approximately 9.2% as singletons. The sample taken for sequencing was PBMCs. The receptors were sampled from a human donor in good health (CMV status not recorded). Some clones in this sample may be carry-over from other donors' samples.

This clonotype was counted at least ten times. This sequence joins TRBV7-2 and TRBJ1-2; maybe TRBD1 (5 bases). There are 15 residues in the CDR3. Germline V CDR1 and CDR2: SGHTA, FQGNSA. V lost 3 bases and J lost 8, with 19 bases in between. The DNA of the CDR3 is TGTGCCAGCAGCTTGGGTCAGACAGCCCAGAGGGGCTACACCTTC. Translation: CASSLGQTAQRGYTF.

In this sample, this clonotype turned up many times. The chain links TRBV15 to TRBJ2-3; perhaps D is TRBD1 or TRBD2 (5 bases each). Between the trimmed V and J ends, which lost 3 bases and 5 bases, there was a span of 9 bases. Germline lookup yields CDR1 LNHNV and CDR2 YYDKDF (reference sequence). This CDR3 contains 13 residues. In nucleotides, the CDR3 is TGTGCCACCAGCAGGGGACGGCTAGATACGCAGTATTTT. Its translation is CATSRGRLDTQYF.

This clonotype was observed at least ten times. The chain carries TRBV7-9 and TRBJ1-4; D perhaps matches TRBD1 (5 bases). This CDR3 is built from 14 residues. Trimming pared 5 bases from V and 7 bases from J, leaving 14 bases between. Germline V gene data show CDR1 as SEHNR and CDR2 as FQNEAQ (reference sequence). CDR3 residues: CASSLSRGTEKLFF. In nucleotides, the CDR3 is TGTGCCAGCAGCCTCTCTAGGGGAACTGAAAAACTGTTTTTT.

A few counts support this clonotype. This chain connects TRBV5-4 to TRBJ2-2, with TRBD2 matching over 7 bases. The CDR3 extends over 15 amino acids. CDR1 is SGHNT, CDR2 YYREEE, per germline (reference sequence). Trimming took 5 bases from V and 4 from J; bases not matched to a gene: 8. The CDR3 region has the DNA TGTGCCAGCAGGCCGACTAGCTCGGGCACCGGGGAGCTGTTTTTT. Amino acids: CASRPTSSGTGELFF.

This clonotype was detected many times. CDR3 in DNA: TGTGCCAGTAGTATAGTCTCGGTCGGTACGCAGTATTTT. It translates to CASSIVSVGTQYF. V usage is TRBV19 and J usage is TRBJ2-3; no firm D call. With 1 base removed from V and 8 bases from J, the gap between germline ends came to 10 bases. The CDR3 is 13 residues long. In germline, CDR1 is LNHDA, CDR2 SQIVND (reference sequence).

J is TRBJ2-1 and V is TRBV29-1; D is unclear. The CDR3 sequence is 10 residues long. V was clipped by 4 bases and J by 5 bases, with 3 bases between them. Germline CDR1 SQVTM, CDR2 ANQGSEA. The DNA of the CDR3 is TGCAGCGTTGGAGACAATGAGCAGTTCTTC. This encodes CSVGDNEQFF.

V is TRBV2 and J is TRBJ2-5; tentative D call: TRBD2 (6 bases). V lost 0 bases and J lost 5, with 16 bases in between. CDR1 and CDR2 from the germline V gene are SNHLY and FYNNEI. The CDR3 is 16 residues long. In DNA, the CDR3 is TGTGCCAGCAGTGAAGCTGCGGGCAGGGCGGGGGAGACCCAGTACTTC. Protein product: CASSEAAGRAGETQYF.

This clonotype appeared many times. This rearrangement joins TRBV28 to TRBJ1-1; TRBD1 agrees at 7 bases. This CDR3 is 14 amino acids long. The germline gives CDR1 MDHEN, CDR2 SYDVKM. After removal of 8 bases from V and 2 bases from J, the junction contained 8 bases not matched to a gene. This CDR3 reads CASLQGWENTEAFF. The CDR3 region has the DNA TGTGCCAGCCTACAGGGGTGGGAAAACACTGAAGCTTTCTTT.

This clonotype was counted ten times or more. This rearrangement joins TRBV4-1 to TRBJ2-3, with 13 bases matching TRBD2. V was clipped by 3 bases and J by 5 bases; unmatched bases: 8. In germline, CDR1 is MGHRA, CDR2 YSYEKL. There are 17 residues in the CDR3. CDR3 sequence: CASSQYGTSGVGDTQYF. CDR3 coding DNA: TGCGCCAGCAGCCAGTACGGGACTAGCGGGGTCGGAGATACGCAGTATTTT.

There are many counts of this clonotype. The rearrangement links TRBV5-1 to TRBJ1-1; 8 bases map to TRBD1. The CDR3 extends over 16 amino acids. V gave up 1 base and J gave up 2 bases; unmatched junction bases: 7. Germline V lookup: CDR1 SGHRS, CDR2 YFSETQ. CDR3 DNA: TGCGCCAGCAGCTTGTACCGGGGACAGGATAACACTGAAGCTTTCTTT. Amino acids: CASSLYRGQDNTEAFF.

This clonotype appeared many times. The genes are TRBV2 and TRBJ1-6; 8 bases map to TRBD1. The J segment lost 13 bases and the V segment lost 7 bases, leaving 9 bases of the junction unmatched. The CDR3 loop spans 13 amino acids. Germline-derived CDR1 and CDR2 are SNHLY and FYNNEI. CDR3 residues: CASTDRAIYPLHF. In DNA form, the CDR3 reads TGTGCCAGCACGGACAGGGCCATTTATCCCCTCCACTTT.

This chain links TRBV20-1 with TRBJ2-3, with D unresolved. CDR1 and CDR2 from the germline V gene are DFQATT and SNEGSKA (reference sequence). The CDR3 contains 11 residues. Trimming cost V 3 bases and J 6 bases, with 7 bases left between them. CDR3 coding DNA: TGCAGTGCTAGCTCGCGGGATACGCAGTATTTT. Its protein product is CSASSRDTQYF.

Ten or more counts support this clonotype. This chain joins TRBV27 and TRBJ2-7; 8 bases are shared with TRBD2. Unmatched junction bases numbered 4, after V lost 1 base and J lost 2 bases. This CDR3 is 15 amino acids long. Germline loops: CDR1 MNHEY, CDR2 SMNVEV (reference sequence). CDR3 region: CASSLFSGMPYEQYF. The CDR3 nucleotides are TGTGCCAGCAGTTTATTTAGCGGGATGCCCTACGAGCAGTACTTC.

There are many counts of this clonotype. The chain employs TRBV28 and TRBJ1-1; D is unresolved. This CDR3 has 14 amino acids. In germline, CDR1 is MDHEN, CDR2 SYDVKM. V was shortened by 6 bases and J by 1 base, with 12 bases between the two germline ends. The CDR3 loop is CASRAHSKNTEAFF. The CDR3 DNA follows: TGTGCCAGCAGGGCCCACAGCAAGAACACTGAAGCTTTCTTT.

The sample holds many counts of this clonotype. The V and J genes are TRBV12-3 or TRBV12-4 and TRBJ2-7; D may be TRBD1 or TRBD2 (5 bases each). V was cut by 5 bases and J by 12 bases, with 17 bases left in between. The CDR3 loop spans 12 amino acids. Here the CDR3 DNA reads TGTGCCAGCAGTAACATCGGGACCTCTTCGTACTTC. Its translation: CASSNIGTSSYF.

This clonotype was counted only a few times. The rearrangement uses TRBV7-9 and TRBJ2-1; D not resolved. Trimming cost V 3 bases and J 5 bases, with 8 bases left between them. This CDR3 has 13 residues. From germline, CDR1 is SEHNR and CDR2 FQNEAQ (reference sequence). The CDR3 sequence is CASSLVENNEQFF. DNA for the CDR3: TGTGCCAGCAGCTTGGTTGAAAACAATGAGCAGTTCTTC.

This clonotype was recorded many times. V and J are TRBV7-2 and TRBJ2-7; possible D gene TRBD1, 5 bases. The CDR3 consists of 14 residues. V was pared by 5 bases and J by 3 bases, with 14 bases between. Looked up from germline, CDR1 is SGHTA and CDR2 is FQGNSA. CDR3 sequence: CASSRTDKNYEQYF. The CDR3 coding sequence is TGTGCCAGCAGCAGGACGGACAAGAACTACGAGCAGTACTTC.

This clonotype was counted at least ten times. The chain carries TRBV4-1 and TRBJ1-1, with D possibly matching TRBD1 (6 bases). The germline V and J ends were trimmed by 1 base and 5 bases, with 17 bases remaining between them. The CDR3 is 16 amino acids. Germline-derived CDR1 and CDR2 are MGHRA and YSYEKL. CDR3 sequence reads: CASSQVRLGAGTEAFF. The CDR3 DNA reads as TGCGCCAGCAGCCAAGTTCGCTTGGGGGCTGGGACTGAAGCTTTCTTT.